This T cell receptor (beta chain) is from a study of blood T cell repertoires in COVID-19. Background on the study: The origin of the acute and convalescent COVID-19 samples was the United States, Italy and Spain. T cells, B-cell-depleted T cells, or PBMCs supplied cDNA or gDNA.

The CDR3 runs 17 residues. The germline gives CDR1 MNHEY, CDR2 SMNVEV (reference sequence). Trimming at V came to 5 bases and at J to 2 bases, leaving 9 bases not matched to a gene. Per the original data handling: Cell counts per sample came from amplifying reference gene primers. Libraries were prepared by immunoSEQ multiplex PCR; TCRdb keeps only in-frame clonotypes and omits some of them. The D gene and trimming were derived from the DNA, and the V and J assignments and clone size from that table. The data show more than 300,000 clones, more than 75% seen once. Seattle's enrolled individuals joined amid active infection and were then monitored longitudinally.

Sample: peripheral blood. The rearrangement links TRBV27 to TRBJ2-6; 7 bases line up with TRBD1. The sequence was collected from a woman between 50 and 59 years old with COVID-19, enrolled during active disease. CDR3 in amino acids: CASSKGTEIAGANVLTF. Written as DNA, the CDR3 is TGTGCCAGCAGTAAAGGGACAGAAATAGCTGGGGCCAACGTCCTGACTTTC. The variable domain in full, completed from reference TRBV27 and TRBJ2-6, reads EAQVTQNPRYLITVTGKKLTVTCSQNMNHEYMSWYRQDPGLGLRQIYYSMNVEVTDKGDVPEGYKVSRKEKRNFPLILESPSPNQTSLYFCASSKGTEIAGANVLTFGAGSRLTVL.